The 29 T cell receptor beta chains below come from one sample, sequenced in a study of blood T cells in healthy people across ages. PCR was performed a second time for about 7 to 12 cycles using a sample-barcoded 5' primer and a J-beta primer mix. TCRdb reanalysed the 5' RACE reads using MiXCR and keeps one entry per CDR3 protein. The sample gives under 1 million distinct CDR3 sequences, approximately 48% of which show up once; about 19% is in the top ten. The sequencing sample was made of blood. The receptors come from a man aged 60 to 75 in good health.

The chain couples TRBV13 to TRBJ1-1; D is unresolved. The CDR3 runs to 17 residues. CDR1 and CDR2 from the germline V gene are PRHDT and FYEKMQ (reference sequence). The germline V and J ends were trimmed by 2 bases and 0 bases, with 16 bases remaining between them. CDR3 region: CASSLLGGNRVNTEAFF. CDR3 in DNA: TGTGCCAGCAGCTTATTGGGAGGGAACCGCGTGAACACTGAAGCTTTCTTT.

The J gene is TRBJ2-3, the V gene TRBV20-1; the match to TRBD2 covers 8 bases. After removal of 4 bases from V and 2 bases from J, the junction contained 8 bases not matched to a gene. This CDR3 region has 15 residues. Germline V gene sequence: CDR1 DFQATT, CDR2 SNEGSKA (reference sequence). The DNA of the CDR3 is TGCAGTGCTAAGCGGGGGAGGACCGCCACAGATACGCAGTATTTT. It translates to CSAKRGRTATDTQYF.

The genes are TRBV7-3 and TRBJ2-1; perhaps TRBD2 as D (6 bases). Between the trimmed V and J ends, which lost 5 bases and 8 bases, there was a span of 16 bases. Germline values: CDR1 SGHTA, CDR2 FQGTGA. The CDR3 is made up of 14 amino acids. The CDR3 nucleotides read TGTGCCAGCAGCCCCACGGGGGTAACCGATGAGCAGTTCTTC. Its translation: CASSPTGVTDEQFF.

The V gene is TRBV6-2 or TRBV6-3, the J gene TRBJ2-1; TRBD1 matches 10 bases. Trimming removed 6 bases from V and 5 bases from J; junction bases left unmatched: 7. CDR3 length: 15 amino acids. Germline-derived CDR1 and CDR2 are MNHEY and SVGEGT. DNA for the CDR3: TGTGCCAGCAGCACCCGGGACAGGGGAAACAATGAGCAGTTCTTC. Its translation is CASSTRDRGNNEQFF.

This clonotype was counted only a few times. V usage is TRBV5-1 and J usage is TRBJ2-3; weak D call: TRBD1 (6 bases). Trimming took off 2 bases at V and 0 bases at J, with 13 bases between the two ends. The CDR3 is 16 residues long. Germline-derived CDR1 and CDR2 are SGHRS and YFSETQ. The CDR3 DNA follows: TGCGCCAGCAGCTTCAACCTACAGGGTAGCACAGATACGCAGTATTTT. It codes for CASSFNLQGSTDTQYF.

The genes are TRBV12-3 or TRBV12-4 and TRBJ2-7, with TRBD1 matching 7 bases. The CDR3 is 14 residues long. With V trimmed by 6 bases and J by 3 bases, 8 bases remained unmatched. The CDR3 protein is CASRSSGQHYEQYF. The CDR3 DNA reads as TGTGCCAGCAGGAGTTCGGGACAGCACTACGAGCAGTACTTC.

In this sample, this clonotype turned up a few times. This sequence joins TRBV6-5 and TRBJ1-4; 7 bases are shared with TRBD1. This CDR3 region has 15 residues. Germline CDR1 MNHEY, CDR2 SVGAGI. V lost 8 bases, J lost 0 bases, and 6 bases stayed unmatched. Here the CDR3 reads CASAYRGPTNEKLFF. CDR3 sequence (DNA): TGTGCCAGCGCCTACAGGGGCCCAACTAATGAAAAACTGTTTTTT.

The gene calls are TRBV28 and TRBJ2-7; a weak D match, TRBD1 (6 bases). Per the germline V gene, CDR1 is MDHEN and CDR2 is SYDVKM. This CDR3 has 13 residues. With 5 bases removed from V and 5 bases from J, the gap between germline ends came to 13 bases. The CDR3 spells CASSVTGQDEQYF. CDR3 in DNA: TGTGCCAGCAGTGTTACAGGGCAGGACGAGCAGTACTTC.

The chain recombines TRBV2 with TRBJ2-1; tentative D call: TRBD1 (5 bases). Per the germline V gene, CDR1 is SNHLY and CDR2 is FYNNEI. This CDR3 spans 15 amino acids. Trimming pared 10 bases from V and 0 bases from J, leaving 16 bases between. The CDR3 DNA is TGTGCCATCCAACCCCGACAGAGCTCCTACAATGAGCAGTTCTTC. Residues: CAIQPRQSSYNEQFF.

Ten or more counts support this clonotype. This chain uses TRBV7-2 with TRBJ2-7; weak D call: TRBD1 (6 bases). Germline assignment: CDR1 SGHTA and CDR2 FQGNSA. Between the trimmed V and J ends, which lost 2 bases and 3 bases, there was a span of 14 bases. This CDR3 has 15 residues. In nucleotides, the CDR3 is TGTGCCAGCAGCTTAACTGTCGACAGGTTCTACGAGCAGTACTTC. Amino acids: CASSLTVDRFYEQYF.

The rearrangement links TRBV29-1 to TRBJ2-1; a possible D gene is TRBD2 (7 bases). The germline CDR1 and CDR2 sequences are SQVTM and ANQGSEA. V was cut by 0 bases and J by 8 bases, with 14 bases left in between. The CDR3 loop spans 14 amino acids. The CDR3 reads CSVEDRRGADEQFF. In DNA form, the CDR3 reads TGCAGCGTTGAAGATCGTCGGGGGGCCGATGAGCAGTTCTTC.

The sample holds a few counts of this clonotype. The V call is TRBV2, the J call TRBJ1-2; 7 nucleotides match TRBD1. The CDR3 totals 13 residues. The V gene's germline CDR1 is SNHLY and CDR2 FYNNEI. The ends lost 8 bases at V and 4 bases at J; junction bases unmatched: 7. This CDR3 reads CASGGTELYGYTF. The CDR3, as DNA: TGTGCCAGCGGGGGGACAGAACTCTATGGCTACACCTTC.

This chain uses TRBV6-6 with TRBJ2-7; tentatively, D is TRBD1 (7 bases). Germline V CDR1 and CDR2: MNHNY, SVGAGI (reference sequence). The CDR3 totals 15 residues. Trimming removed 5 bases at V and 3 bases at J, with 17 bases between. The CDR3 coding sequence is TGTGCCAGCAGTAGGAACCCAGGGGGGCACTACGAGCAGTACTTC. Protein: CASSRNPGGHYEQYF.

The rearrangement links TRBV11-2 to TRBJ2-5; D is uncertain. The CDR3 totals 15 residues. Per the germline V gene, CDR1 is SGHAT and CDR2 is FQNNGV. Trimming left V 2 bases short and J 0 bases short, with 10 bases between. Here the CDR3 DNA reads TGTGCCAGCAGCTTACGGAGATCGTACCAAGAGACCCAGTACTTC. This gives the protein CASSLRRSYQETQYF. The full variable domain, with the rest looked up from reference TRBV11-2 and TRBJ2-5, is EAGVAQSPRYKIIEKRQSVAFWCNPISGHATLYWYQQILGQGPKLLIQFQNNGVVDDSQLPKDRFSAERLKGVDSTLKIQPAKLEDSAVYLCASSLRRSYQETQYFGPGTRLLVL.

This clonotype has a handful of counts. The chain employs TRBV5-1 and TRBJ2-5, with TRBD1 matching over 8 bases. This CDR3 contains 14 residues. The junction had 9 bases not matched to a gene; V was cut back by 0 bases and J by 11 bases. Germline CDR1 reads SGHRS; CDR2 reads YFSETQ. CDR3 sequence (DNA): TGCGCCAGCAGCTTGGCAGGGGACAGGTCAAAGCAGTACTTC. Translated, it gives CASSLAGDRSKQYF.

The sample holds a few counts of this clonotype. J is TRBJ2-7 and V is TRBV11-2; D unresolved. The CDR3 contains 14 residues. V lost 1 base and J 2 bases, leaving 9 bases between the germline ends. CDR1 and CDR2 (germline): SGHAT, FQNNGV. CDR3 sequence reads: CASSLVWVPYEQYF. For the CDR3, the DNA is TGTGCCAGCAGCTTAGTTTGGGTTCCCTACGAGCAGTACTTC.

Concerning this clonotype itself: One junction end disagrees with the germline gene, perhaps due to a read error. The V and J genes are TRBV11-2 and TRBJ2-3; D might be TRBD1 (5 bases). Germline V gene data show CDR1 as SGHAT and CDR2 as FQNNGV. The CDR3 loop spans 12 amino acids. The CDR3 is CASIGVGDMQYF. CDR3 nucleotide sequence: TGTGCCAGCATAGGGGTTGGAGATATGCAGTATTTT.

The J gene is TRBJ1-6, the V gene TRBV7-3; possibly TRBD1 for D (6 bases). Trimming took 4 bases from V and 8 from J, leaving 27 bases between them. There are 19 residues in the CDR3. CDR1 and CDR2 from the germline V gene are SGHTA and FQGTGA. The DNA for the CDR3 is TGTGCCAGCAGCTCCACCATACTATTACAGGGCTTAAATTATTCACCCCTCCACTTT. Translation: CASSSTILLQGLNYSPLHF.

The rearrangement joins TRBV7-9 to TRBJ2-3; TRBD1 aligns across 7 bases. The germline V gene encodes CDR1 SEHNR and CDR2 FQNEAQ (reference sequence). The CDR3 has 15 residues. Unmatched junction bases numbered 8, after V lost 4 bases and J lost 4 bases. This CDR3 is CASSSDRVRPDTQYF. The CDR3, as DNA: TGTGCCAGCAGCTCTGACAGGGTGAGGCCAGATACGCAGTATTTT. The variable domain in full, completed from reference TRBV7-9 and TRBJ2-3, reads DTGVSQNPRHKITKRGQNVTFRCDPISEHNRLYWYRQTLGQGPEFLTYFQNEAQLEKSRLLSDRFSAERPKGSFSTLEIQRTEQGDSAMYLCASSSDRVRPDTQYFGPGTRLTVL.

This clonotype was found a few times. CDR3 sequence reads: CASSAPQYSGANVLTF. The CDR3 bases are TGTGCCAGCAGCGCCCCACAGTATTCTGGGGCCAACGTCCTGACTTTC. This chain joins TRBV11-3 and TRBJ2-6; unclear D gene. The CDR3 is made up of 16 amino acids. The germline V and J ends were trimmed by 5 bases and 1 base, with 12 bases remaining between them. The germline V gene has CDR1 SGHNT and CDR2 YENEEA.

This clonotype has a handful of counts. The chain is built from TRBV7-2 and TRBJ2-7; a possible D gene is TRBD2 (7 bases). Germline V gene sequence: CDR1 SGHTA, CDR2 FQGNSA. The germline V and J ends were trimmed by 6 bases and 3 bases, with 18 bases remaining between them. This CDR3 has 15 amino acids. The CDR3 here is CASSIQEGGNYEQYF. CDR3 DNA sequence: TGTGCCAGCAGTATCCAGGAGGGGGGGAACTACGAGCAGTACTTC.

The genes are TRBV6-1 and TRBJ2-5; D unclear. Germline assignment: CDR1 MNHNS and CDR2 SASEGT. V lost 7 bases, J lost 11 bases, and 20 bases lay in between. The CDR3 contains 13 residues. The DNA for the CDR3 is TGTGCCAGCAAGGGAACCCCGGGCAATGAGCAGTACTTC. Amino acid sequence: CASKGTPGNEQYF.

This chain links TRBV6-6 with TRBJ1-3; no clear D gene. Germline CDR1 MNHNY, CDR2 SVGAGI (reference sequence). This CDR3 has 15 residues. Trimming pared 5 bases from V and 2 bases from J, leaving 13 bases between. The CDR3 region has the DNA TGTGCCAGCAGTGACACAGTGGCGGCTGGAAACACCATATATTTT. This codes for CASSDTVAAGNTIYF.

This chain joins TRBV10-3 and TRBJ1-1; no clear D gene. This CDR3 has 14 amino acids. The V gene lost 2 bases and the J gene lost 3 bases, with 10 bases spanning the gap. Germline-derived CDR1 and CDR2 are ENHRY and SYGVKD. CDR3 DNA sequence: TGTGCCATCAGTGAGGGGCAGTCCCACACTGAAGCTTTCTTT. Its protein is CAISEGQSHTEAFF.

The sample holds a few counts of this clonotype. The chain joins TRBV7-2 to TRBJ2-7, with D maybe TRBD2 (6 bases). The ends were cut back, 5 bases at V and 4 bases at J, with 18 bases in the middle. The CDR3 runs to 15 residues. CDR1 is SGHTA, CDR2 FQGNSA, per germline. CDR3 sequence (DNA): TGTGCCAGCAGCGTACGGAGGGTCCGTGGGTACGAGCAGTACTTC. Encoded protein: CASSVRRVRGYEQYF.

V and J are TRBV11-3 and TRBJ2-7; 11 bases fit TRBD1. Germline CDR1 reads SGHNT; CDR2 reads YENEEA. CDR3 length: 15 residues. V trimming: 5 bases; J trimming: 2 bases; junction bases outside the gene matches: 5. The CDR3 nucleotides are TGTGCCAGCAGCGCCGGGACAGGGGGTGCCTACGAGCAGTACTTC. Its protein is CASSAGTGGAYEQYF.

The V and J genes are TRBV25-1 and TRBJ1-2, with D unresolved. The CDR3 is made up of 13 amino acids. The V and J ends lost 2 bases and 2 bases respectively, with 6 bases between them. Per the germline V gene, CDR1 is MGHDK and CDR2 is SYGVNS. The CDR3 DNA is TGTGCCAGCAGTGAACAGGTGAACTATGGCTACACCTTC. Its protein product is CASSEQVNYGYTF.

The chain couples TRBV4-1 to TRBJ1-5; D remains ambiguous. Germline CDR1 reads MGHRA; CDR2 reads YSYEKL. V was trimmed by 5 bases and J by 3 bases, leaving 11 bases between them. The CDR3 is made up of 14 amino acids. The CDR3 loop reads CASSARGTNQPQHF. CDR3 sequence (DNA): TGCGCCAGCAGCGCACGAGGAACCAATCAGCCCCAGCATTTT.

The chain combines TRBV19 with TRBJ2-4; unclear D gene. Matching the DNA end better, TRBJ2-7 makes the J call doubtful. The CDR3 contains 13 residues. Looked up from germline, CDR1 is LNHDA and CDR2 is SQIVND (reference sequence). The CDR3 nucleotides read TGTGCCAGTAGTATAGGTCTTGGCTACGAGCAGTACTTC. Its protein is CASSIGLGYEQYF.